This TCR beta chain was profiled in a study of long-term antiretroviral therapy in people with HIV. The assay, immunoSEQ v3.0, was run at survey level. Sequencing used immunoSEQ multiplex PCR; TCRdb keeps in-frame clones, though not all of them. The sample carries 25,000 to 30,000 clones, 80% to 90% recorded once. J was trimmed by 5 bases and V by 0 bases; bases with no gene match: 3. CDR1 is MGHRA and CDR2 is YSYEKL in the germline V gene. The CDR3 is made up of 16 amino acids. V is TRBV4-1 and J is TRBJ2-3, with 12 positions matching TRBD1. Sequenced here: unsorted PBMCs, sampled 3 years after starting antiretroviral therapy. This clonotype was sampled from a man in his forties or fifties with HIV. The CDR3 spells CASSQEGTGGLDTQYF. The CDR3 bases are TGCGCCAGCAGCCAAGAAGGGACAGGGGGCTTAGATACGCAGTATTTT.